Only a few counts were recorded for the clone carrying this T cell receptor (beta chain). This entry is derived from a study of response to subunit inactivated influenza vaccine. TCRdb re-called the RT-PCR reads through MiXCR, storing one row per CDR3 protein. The sample lists 500,000 to 600,000 distinct CDR3 sequences, 12% to 15% occurring once. The germline gives CDR1 LGHNA, CDR2 YNFKEQ. The length of the CDR3 is 17 residues. The J segment lost 0 bases and the V segment lost 4 bases, leaving 9 bases of the junction unmatched. This sample comprised PBMCs from blood, obtained 12 days after vaccination. This receptor was identified in a man between 50 and 59 years old who received an inactivated influenza vaccine. The genes are TRBV4-2 and TRBJ2-1; 7 positions match TRBD2. The CDR3, as DNA: TGTGCCAGCAGCCCTGGGAGGGCTAGAGACTCCTACAATGAGCAGTTCTTC. This sequence encodes CASSPGRARDSYNEQFF.